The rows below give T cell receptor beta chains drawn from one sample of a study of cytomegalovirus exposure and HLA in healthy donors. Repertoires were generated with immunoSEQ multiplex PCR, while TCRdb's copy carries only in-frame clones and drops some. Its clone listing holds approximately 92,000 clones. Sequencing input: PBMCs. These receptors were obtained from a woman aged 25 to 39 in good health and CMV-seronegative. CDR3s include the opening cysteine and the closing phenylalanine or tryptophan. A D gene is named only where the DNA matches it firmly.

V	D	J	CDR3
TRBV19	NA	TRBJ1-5	CASRRQGDSNQPQHF
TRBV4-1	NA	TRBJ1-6	CASSPNRGGTSPLHF
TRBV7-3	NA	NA	CASSATASSAGEQYF
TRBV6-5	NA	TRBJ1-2	CASSRTAPLSDGYTF
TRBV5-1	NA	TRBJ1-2	CASSLGQGTGGYTF
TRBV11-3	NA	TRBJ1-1	CASSQDQGEAFF
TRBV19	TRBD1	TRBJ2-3	CASSGERQGSQSPTDTQYF
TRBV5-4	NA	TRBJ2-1	CASRVGGTTYYNEQFF
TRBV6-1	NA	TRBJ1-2	CASIPSGTPYGYTF
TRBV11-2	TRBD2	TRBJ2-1	CASSLDGLAVDEQFF
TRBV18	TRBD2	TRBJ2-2	CASSPGLATNTGELFF
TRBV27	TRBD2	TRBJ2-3	CASSRRASGGRDTQYF
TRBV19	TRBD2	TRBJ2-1	CASSIAASGGVNEQFF
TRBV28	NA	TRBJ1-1	CASSLMGAEAFF
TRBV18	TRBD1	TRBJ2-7	CASSPVQGVGEQYF
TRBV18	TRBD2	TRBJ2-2	CASSPLTGGITGELFF
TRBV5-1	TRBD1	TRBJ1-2	CASSPGQDYGYTF
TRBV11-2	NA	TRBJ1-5	CASSSGQNQPQHF
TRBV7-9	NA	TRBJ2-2	CASSYGSGELFF
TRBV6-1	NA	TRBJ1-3	CASRTGPGNTIYF
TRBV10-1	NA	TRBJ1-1	CASSEYESRGGEAFF
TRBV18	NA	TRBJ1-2	CASSPLGDTYGYTF
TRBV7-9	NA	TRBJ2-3	CASSLDAGTGDTQYF
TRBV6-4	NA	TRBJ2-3	CASSDTPGTQGSSTDTQYF
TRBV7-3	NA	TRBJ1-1	CASSLTGNTEAFF
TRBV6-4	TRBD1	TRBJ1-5	CASRLGQNSNQPQHF
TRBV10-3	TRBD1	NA	CAISRTGDGAYEQYF
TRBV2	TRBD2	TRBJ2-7	CASSGTSGSTYEQYF
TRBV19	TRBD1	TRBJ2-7	CASSWDRGREQYF
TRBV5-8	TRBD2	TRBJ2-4	CASSTSGTSGRLAKNIQYF
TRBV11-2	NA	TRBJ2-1	CASSVGASSYNEQFF
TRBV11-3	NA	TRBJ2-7	CASSLGQSSYEQYF
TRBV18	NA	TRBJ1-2	CASSPQGIAGYTF
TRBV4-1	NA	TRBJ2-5	CASSQDWTLQETQYF
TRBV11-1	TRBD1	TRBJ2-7	CASSLDWDRFYEQYF
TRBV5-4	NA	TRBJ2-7	CASSRGHPWEQYF
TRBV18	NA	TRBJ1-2	CASSPLGEDYGYTF
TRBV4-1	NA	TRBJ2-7	CASSQVTGGVYEQYF
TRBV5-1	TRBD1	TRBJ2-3	CASSLAGGADTQYF
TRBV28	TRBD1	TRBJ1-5	CASTGQGNQPQHF
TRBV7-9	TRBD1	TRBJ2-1	CASSFVDREINEQFF
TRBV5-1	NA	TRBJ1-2	CASSLDGQLPYGYTF
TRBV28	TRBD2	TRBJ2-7	CASSLRGLASSYEQYF
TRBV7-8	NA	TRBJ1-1	CASSGITEAFF
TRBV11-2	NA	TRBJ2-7	CASSLGLYEQYF
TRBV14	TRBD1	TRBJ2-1	CASSPPGTGENEQFF
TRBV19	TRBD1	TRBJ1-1	CASLIPGQGTEAFF
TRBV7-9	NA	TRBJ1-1	CASSSQVAEAFF
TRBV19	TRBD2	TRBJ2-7	CASSRTSGTPYEQYF
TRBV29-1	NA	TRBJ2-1	CSAQWGPNEQFF
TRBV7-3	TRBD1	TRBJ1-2	CASSVTGGRPHYGYTF
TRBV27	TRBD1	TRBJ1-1	CASSSTGATEAFF
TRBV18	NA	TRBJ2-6	CASSSSSGANVLTF
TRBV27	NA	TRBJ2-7	CASSGRGPSYEQYF